These 8 T cell receptor beta chains came from one sample sequenced in a study of siplizumab effects on memory and regulatory T cells. The assay was immunoSEQ multiplex PCR, and TCRdb's table has in-frame clones only and misses some. The table records about 100,000 clones, around 93% of them present only once. What was sequenced was non-Treg CD4+ T cells sorted from blood. Every receptor here comes from a human donor in good health.

This sequence joins TRBV5-4 and TRBJ2-7; 7 nucleotides agree with TRBD1. V shed 4 bases and J 0 bases; nucleotides not matched to a gene: 16. CDR3 size: 18 residues. Germline values: CDR1 SGHNT, CDR2 YYREEE (reference sequence). This CDR3 reads CASSRPAGGQVSSYEQYF. DNA for the CDR3: TGTGCCAGCAGCCGGCCCGCCGGAGGACAGGTGAGCTCCTACGAGCAGTACTTC.

The chain links TRBV19 to TRBJ2-7; either TRBD1 or TRBD2 may fit D (5 bases each). The V gene's germline CDR1 is LNHDA and CDR2 SQIVND (reference sequence). The CDR3 has 19 amino acids. V was shortened by 1 base and J by 5 bases, with 27 bases between the two germline ends. In DNA form, the CDR3 reads TGTGCCAGTAGTATAGGTCCCGGGCAGGGTTTTTGGTCGGGACACGAGCAGTACTTC. Amino acids: CASSIGPGQGFWSGHEQYF.

This rearrangement joins TRBV6-5 to TRBJ1-6; D may be TRBD1 (5 bases). CDR1 and CDR2 (germline): MNHEY, SVGAGI. CDR3 length: 16 residues. The V end was cut by 4 bases, the J end by 2 bases, with 12 bases between. Here the CDR3 reads CASSSRGVPYNSPLHF. CDR3 DNA sequence: TGTGCCAGCAGTTCCCGGGGGGTTCCCTATAATTCACCCCTCCACTTT.

The chain couples TRBV11-3 to TRBJ2-2; no firm D call. The CDR3 is made up of 18 amino acids. CDR1 is SGHNT and CDR2 is YENEEA in the germline V gene. V lost 0 bases and J 4 bases, leaving 18 bases between the germline ends. The CDR3 coding sequence is TGTGCCAGCAGCTTAGACCACACGTCTGCCGTTATCACCGGGGAGCTGTTTTTT. Protein: CASSLDHTSAVITGELFF.

This chain connects TRBV4-1 to TRBJ2-1, with D tentatively TRBD1 (6 bases). V lost 1 base and J 7 bases, leaving 14 bases between the germline ends. The CDR3 covers 15 residues. CDR1 MGHRA and CDR2 YSYEKL come from the germline V gene. The CDR3 protein is CASSQVGALSNEQFF. In DNA, the CDR3 is TGCGCCAGCAGCCAAGTGGGGGCCTTAAGTAATGAGCAGTTCTTC.

The V and J genes are TRBV7-3 and TRBJ1-4; D perhaps matches TRBD1 (6 bases). Trimming took off 5 bases at V and 3 bases at J, with 13 bases between the two ends. CDR3 size: 15 residues. CDR1 is SGHTA, CDR2 FQGTGA, per germline. CDR3 in amino acids: CASSAQGLANEKLFF. CDR3 in DNA: TGTGCCAGCAGCGCCCAGGGGCTAGCTAATGAAAAACTGTTTTTT.

V is TRBV6-1 and J is TRBJ2-1; weak D call: TRBD2 (5 bases). CDR3 size: 13 residues. Germline loops: CDR1 MNHNS, CDR2 SASEGT. With 11 bases removed from V and 10 bases from J, the gap between germline ends came to 21 bases. CDR3 protein: CAGTEGSGQEQFF. The DNA of the CDR3 is TGTGCCGGCACAGAGGGCAGCGGCCAGGAGCAGTTCTTC.

This sequence joins TRBV10-2 and TRBJ1-4, with 7 bases identical to TRBD1. This CDR3 comprises 12 residues. Germline values: CDR1 WSHSY, CDR2 SAAADI. V lost 10 bases and J lost 7; bases outside the gene matches: 6. CDR3 region: CATRDRPEKLFF. CDR3 coding DNA: TGCGCCACCCGGGACAGACCTGAAAAACTGTTTTTT.